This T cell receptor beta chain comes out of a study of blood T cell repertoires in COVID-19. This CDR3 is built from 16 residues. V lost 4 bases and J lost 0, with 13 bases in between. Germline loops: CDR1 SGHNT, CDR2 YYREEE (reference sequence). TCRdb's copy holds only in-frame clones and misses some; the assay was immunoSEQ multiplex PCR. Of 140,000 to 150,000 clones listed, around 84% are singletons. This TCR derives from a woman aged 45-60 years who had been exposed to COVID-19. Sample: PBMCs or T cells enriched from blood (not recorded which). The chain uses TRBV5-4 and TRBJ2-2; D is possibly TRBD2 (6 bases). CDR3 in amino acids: CASSPVAGPNTGELFF. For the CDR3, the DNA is TGTGCCAGCAGCCCCGTGGCGGGGCCGAACACCGGGGAGCTGTTTTTT. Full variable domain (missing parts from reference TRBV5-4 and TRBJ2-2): ETGVTQSPTHLIKTRGQQVTLRCSSQSGHNTVSWYQQALGQGPQFIFQYYREEENGRGNFPPRFSGLQFPNYSSELNVNALELDDSALYLCASSPVAGPNTGELFFGEGSRLTVL.